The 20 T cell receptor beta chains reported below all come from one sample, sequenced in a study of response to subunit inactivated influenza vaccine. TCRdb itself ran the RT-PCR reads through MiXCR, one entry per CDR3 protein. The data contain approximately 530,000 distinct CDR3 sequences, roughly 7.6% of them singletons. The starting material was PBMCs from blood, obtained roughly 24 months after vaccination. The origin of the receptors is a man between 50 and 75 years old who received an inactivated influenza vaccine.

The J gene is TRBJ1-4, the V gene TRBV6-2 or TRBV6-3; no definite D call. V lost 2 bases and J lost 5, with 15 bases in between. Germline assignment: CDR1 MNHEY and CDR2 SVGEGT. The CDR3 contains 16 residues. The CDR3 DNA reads TGTGCCAGCAGTTACGTCTTTGGAACTAGGAATGAAAAACTGTTTTTT. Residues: CASSYVFGTRNEKLFF.

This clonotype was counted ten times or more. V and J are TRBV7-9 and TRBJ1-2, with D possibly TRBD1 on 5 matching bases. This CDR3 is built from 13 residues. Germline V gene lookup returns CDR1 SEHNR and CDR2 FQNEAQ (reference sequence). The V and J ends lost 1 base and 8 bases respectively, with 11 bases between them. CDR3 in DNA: TGTGCCAGCAGCTTAGTTGGGGCGGACGGCTACACCTTC. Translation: CASSLVGADGYTF.

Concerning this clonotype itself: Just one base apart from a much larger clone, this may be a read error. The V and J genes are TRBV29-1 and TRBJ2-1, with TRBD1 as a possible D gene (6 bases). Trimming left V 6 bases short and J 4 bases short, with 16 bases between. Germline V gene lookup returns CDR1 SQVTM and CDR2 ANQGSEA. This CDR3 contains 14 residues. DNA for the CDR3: TGCAGCGTAAGGACAGTCGGTGGGTACAATGAGCAGTTCTTC. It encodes CSVRTVGGYNEQFF.

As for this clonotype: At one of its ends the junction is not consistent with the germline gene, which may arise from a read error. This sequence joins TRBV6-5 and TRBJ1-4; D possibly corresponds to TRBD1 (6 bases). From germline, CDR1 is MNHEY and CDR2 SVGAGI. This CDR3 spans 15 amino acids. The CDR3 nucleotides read TGTGCCAGCAGTTACATGGGGGGCACTAGTGAAAAACTGTTTTTT. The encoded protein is CASSYMGGTSEKLFF.

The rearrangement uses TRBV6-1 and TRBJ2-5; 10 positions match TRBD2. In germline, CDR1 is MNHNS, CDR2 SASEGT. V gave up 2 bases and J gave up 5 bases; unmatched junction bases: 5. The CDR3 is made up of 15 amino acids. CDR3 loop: CASSESSGGRETQYF. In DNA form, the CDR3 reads TGTGCCAGCAGTGAATCTAGCGGGGGTAGGGAGACCCAGTACTTC.

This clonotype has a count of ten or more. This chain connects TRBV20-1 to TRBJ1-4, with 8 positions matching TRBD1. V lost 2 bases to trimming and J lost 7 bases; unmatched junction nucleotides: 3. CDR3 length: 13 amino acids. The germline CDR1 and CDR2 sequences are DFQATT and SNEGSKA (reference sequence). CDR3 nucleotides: TGCAGTGCTAGATATCAGGGGGCTGAAAAACTGTTTTTT. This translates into CSARYQGAEKLFF.

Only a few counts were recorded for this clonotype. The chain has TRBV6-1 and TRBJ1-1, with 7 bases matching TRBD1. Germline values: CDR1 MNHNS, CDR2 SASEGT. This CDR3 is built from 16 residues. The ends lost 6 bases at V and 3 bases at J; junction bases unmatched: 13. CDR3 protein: CASSPNRGPLDTEAFF. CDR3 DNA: TGTGCCAGCAGCCCCAACAGGGGCCCACTGGACACTGAAGCTTTCTTT.

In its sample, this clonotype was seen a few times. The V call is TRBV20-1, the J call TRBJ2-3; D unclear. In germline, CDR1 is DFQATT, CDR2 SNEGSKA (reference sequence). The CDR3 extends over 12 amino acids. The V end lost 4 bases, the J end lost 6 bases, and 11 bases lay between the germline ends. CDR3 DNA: TGCAGTGCTACTAGTGGTCCCGATACGCAGTATTTT. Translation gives CSATSGPDTQYF.

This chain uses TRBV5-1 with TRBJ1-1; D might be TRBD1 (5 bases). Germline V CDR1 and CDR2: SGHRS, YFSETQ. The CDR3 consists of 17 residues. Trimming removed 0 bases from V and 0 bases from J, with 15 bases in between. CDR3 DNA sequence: TGCGCCAGCAGCTTGGGCGGGGTGGGGGGAGTGAACACTGAAGCTTTCTTT. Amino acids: CASSLGGVGGVNTEAFF.

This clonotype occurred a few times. The CDR3 DNA is TGTGCCAGCAGCTTAAACGGGGGGGTCTTATACAATGAGCAGTTCTTC. This encodes CASSLNGGVLYNEQFF. The V gene is TRBV7-6, the J gene TRBJ2-1; 8 positions match TRBD2. V shed 2 bases, J shed 4 bases, and the junction held 7 bases outside the gene matches. Per the germline V gene, CDR1 is SGHVS and CDR2 is FNYEAQ. The CDR3 contains 16 residues.

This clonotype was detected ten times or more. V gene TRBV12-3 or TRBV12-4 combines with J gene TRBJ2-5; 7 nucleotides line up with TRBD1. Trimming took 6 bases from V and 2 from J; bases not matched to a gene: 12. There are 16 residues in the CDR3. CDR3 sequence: CASSSTGQQLQETQYF. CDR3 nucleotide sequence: TGTGCCAGCAGCTCGACGGGACAGCAACTTCAAGAGACCCAGTACTTC.

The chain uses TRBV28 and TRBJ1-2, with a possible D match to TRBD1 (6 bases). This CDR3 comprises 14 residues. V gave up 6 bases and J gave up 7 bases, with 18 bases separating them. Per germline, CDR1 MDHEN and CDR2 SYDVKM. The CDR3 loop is CASRRHREGGGYTF. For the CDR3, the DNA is TGTGCCAGCAGGCGTCACAGGGAAGGAGGTGGCTACACCTTC.

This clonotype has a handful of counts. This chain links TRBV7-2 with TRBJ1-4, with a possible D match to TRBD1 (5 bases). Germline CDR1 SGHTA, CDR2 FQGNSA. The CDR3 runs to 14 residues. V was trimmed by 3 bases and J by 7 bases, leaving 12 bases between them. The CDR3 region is CASSFQGGVEKLFF. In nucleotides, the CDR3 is TGTGCCAGCAGCTTCCAGGGAGGAGTTGAAAAACTGTTTTTT.

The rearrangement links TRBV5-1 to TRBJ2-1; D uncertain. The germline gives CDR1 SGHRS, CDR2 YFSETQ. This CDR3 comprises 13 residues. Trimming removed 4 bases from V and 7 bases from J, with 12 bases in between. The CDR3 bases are TGCGCCAGCAGCCCTTCGCGCGCGAATGAGCAGTTCTTC. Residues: CASSPSRANEQFF.

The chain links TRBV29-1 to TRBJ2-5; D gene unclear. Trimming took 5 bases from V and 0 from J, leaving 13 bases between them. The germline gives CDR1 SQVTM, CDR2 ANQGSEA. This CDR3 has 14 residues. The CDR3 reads CSVRYPGYQETQYF. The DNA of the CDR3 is TGCAGCGTTCGGTATCCAGGCTACCAAGAGACCCAGTACTTC.

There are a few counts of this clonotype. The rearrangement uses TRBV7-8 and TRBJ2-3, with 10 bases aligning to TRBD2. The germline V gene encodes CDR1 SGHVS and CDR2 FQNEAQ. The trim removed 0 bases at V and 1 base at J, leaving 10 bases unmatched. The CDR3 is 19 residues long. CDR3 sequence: CASSLASSGRGHGTDTQYF. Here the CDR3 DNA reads TGTGCCAGCAGCTTAGCTTCCAGCGGGAGGGGTCATGGCACAGATACGCAGTATTTT.

The CDR3 is CSVVGEEQYF. The CDR3 DNA sequence: TGCAGTGTTGTCGGGGAAGAGCAGTACTTC. V usage is TRBV20-1 and J usage is TRBJ2-7; possible D gene TRBD2, 5 bases. Germline V gene sequence: CDR1 DFQATT, CDR2 SNEGSKA (reference sequence). The CDR3 is made up of 10 amino acids. Between the trimmed V and J ends, which lost 7 bases and 7 bases, there was a span of 11 bases.

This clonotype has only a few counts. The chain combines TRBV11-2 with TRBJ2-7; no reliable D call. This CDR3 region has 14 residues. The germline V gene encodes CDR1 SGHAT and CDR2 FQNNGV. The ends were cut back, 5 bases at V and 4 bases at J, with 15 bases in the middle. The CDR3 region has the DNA TGTGCCAGCAGCCTCGTTACGTCTGTTTACGAGCAGTACTTC. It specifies CASSLVTSVYEQYF.

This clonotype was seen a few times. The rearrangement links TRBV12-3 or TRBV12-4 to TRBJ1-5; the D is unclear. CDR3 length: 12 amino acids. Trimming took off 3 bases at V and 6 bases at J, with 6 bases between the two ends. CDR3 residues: CASSFRSQPQHF. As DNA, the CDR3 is TGTGCCAGCAGTTTTCGGAGTCAGCCCCAGCATTTT.

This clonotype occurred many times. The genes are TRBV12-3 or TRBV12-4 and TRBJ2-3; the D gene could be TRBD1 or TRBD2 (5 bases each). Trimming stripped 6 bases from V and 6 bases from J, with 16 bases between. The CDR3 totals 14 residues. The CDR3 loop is CASRGGGDGDTQYF. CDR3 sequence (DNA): TGTGCCAGCAGGGGTGGGGGAGACGGGGATACGCAGTATTTT.